The 15 T cell receptor beta chains in this list originate from one sample, sequenced in a study of T-cell reconstitution after alpha-beta-depleted transplantation in children. Unique molecular identifiers were used in preparing the TCRbeta library. From the PCR reads, TCRdb called clonotypes with MiXCR, one entry per CDR3 protein. The sample consists of some 240,000 distinct CDR3 sequences, more than 10% of them appearing once. This specimen was PBMCs from the stem cell graft donor, taken from the stem cell graft. The receptor set was obtained from a human donor who donated a stem cell graft to a child with acute lymphoblastic leukemia.

This clonotype was seen repeatedly, ten times or more. The chain combines TRBV3-1 with TRBJ1-4; D not certain. Looked up from germline, CDR1 is LGHDT and CDR2 is YNNKEL (reference sequence). V shed 0 bases and J shed 10 bases, with 18 bases lying between them. This CDR3 region has 16 residues. The CDR3 protein is CASSQDNLADLRKLFF. CDR3 nucleotides: TGTGCCAGCAGCCAAGATAATCTGGCAGATTTACGAAAACTGTTTTTT.

The sample holds a few counts of this clonotype. V gene TRBV30 combines with J gene TRBJ2-5; the D gene is possibly TRBD2 (5 bases). The CDR3 consists of 13 residues. In germline, CDR1 is GTSNPN, CDR2 SVGIG (reference sequence). Trimming pared 2 bases from V and 5 bases from J, leaving 12 bases between. CDR3 protein: CAWSLRPGETQYF. CDR3 DNA: TGTGCCTGGAGTTTAAGGCCGGGGGAGACCCAGTACTTC.

This clonotype was observed at least ten times. J is TRBJ1-3 and V is TRBV5-1, with D tentatively TRBD1 (5 bases). The V and J ends lost 5 bases and 8 bases respectively, with 17 bases between them. CDR1 is SGHRS and CDR2 is YFSETQ in the germline V gene. CDR3 length: 14 amino acids. CDR3 bases: TGCGCCAGCAGTCGCGTCCGGGGGTCGGACACCATATATTTT. This codes for CASSRVRGSDTIYF.

Many counts were recorded for this clonotype. The chain employs TRBV18 and TRBJ2-1; a possible D gene is TRBD2 (5 bases). Trimming left V 6 bases short and J 10 bases short, with 16 bases between. The germline V gene encodes CDR1 KGHSH and CDR2 LQKENI. This CDR3 spans 13 amino acids. As DNA, the CDR3 is TGTGCCAGCTCCCCTGCAGCGGTGGGGGAGCAGTTCTTC. Translated: CASSPAAVGEQFF.

This clonotype appeared many times. This sequence joins TRBV20-1 and TRBJ1-5; TRBD1 is a possible D gene (6 bases). The germline CDR1 and CDR2 sequences are DFQATT and SNEGSKA (reference sequence). Trimming took off 3 bases at V and 3 bases at J, with 15 bases between the two ends. The CDR3 is 15 amino acids. CDR3 residues: CSARKTGSPNQPQHF. The CDR3, as DNA: TGCAGTGCTAGGAAAACAGGGAGCCCCAATCAGCCCCAGCATTTT.

This clonotype was counted at least ten times. The J gene is TRBJ2-1, the V gene TRBV7-2; 8 nucleotides agree with TRBD1. The J segment lost 7 bases and the V segment lost 6 bases, leaving 5 bases of the junction unmatched. Germline V lookup: CDR1 SGHTA, CDR2 FQGNSA. The CDR3 extends over 13 amino acids. The CDR3 nucleotides read TGTGCCAGCAGGAATACAGGGGGTAATGAGCAGTTCTTC. Translation gives CASRNTGGNEQFF.

This clonotype was recorded many times. The V call is TRBV25-1, the J call TRBJ2-5; maybe TRBD1 (6 bases). The CDR3 runs 15 residues. Per the germline V gene, CDR1 is MGHDK and CDR2 is SYGVNS. V was cut by 1 base and J by 7 bases, with 16 bases left in between. CDR3 nucleotide sequence: TGTGCCAGCAGTGAATGGGCAGGGGCCCATGGGACCCAGTACTTC. Protein sequence: CASSEWAGAHGTQYF.

The chain uses TRBV7-2 and TRBJ2-3; D perhaps matches TRBD1 (6 bases). Looked up from germline, CDR1 is SGHTA and CDR2 is FQGNSA. This CDR3 has 15 residues. The V end lost 6 bases, the J end lost 5 bases, and 18 bases lay between the germline ends. The CDR3 DNA sequence: TGTGCCAGCAGTTTACGACAGGATGCGAGAGATACGCAGTATTTT. Its protein product is CASSLRQDARDTQYF.

This clonotype was seen repeatedly, ten times or more. V gene TRBV29-1 combines with J gene TRBJ2-3, with no clear D. CDR1 is SQVTM and CDR2 is ANQGSEA in the germline V gene. The germline V and J ends were trimmed by 4 bases and 4 bases, with 9 bases remaining between them. This CDR3 is built from 12 residues. CDR3 region: CSVGDMADTQYF. CDR3 bases: TGCAGCGTTGGAGATATGGCAGATACGCAGTATTTT.

This clonotype was detected only a few times. The J gene is TRBJ2-1, the V gene TRBV7-6; 7 bases fit TRBD1. The CDR3 is 14 amino acids. With 3 bases clipped from V and 6 bases from J, the junction kept 5 bases outside the gene matches. Looked up from germline, CDR1 is SGHVS and CDR2 is FNYEAQ. The CDR3 reads CASSLRTGGNEQFF. The CDR3 coding sequence is TGTGCCAGCAGCTTGCGGACAGGAGGCAATGAGCAGTTCTTC.

This clonotype was observed a handful of times. CDR3 loop: CASTQRGGGIYGYTF. The CDR3 nucleotides read TGTGCCAGCACCCAGAGGGGTGGAGGGATCTATGGCTACACCTTC. The rearrangement uses TRBV4-2 and TRBJ1-2; a weak D match, TRBD1 (5 bases). V was trimmed by 7 bases and J by 4 bases, leaving 19 bases between them. CDR1 and CDR2 from the germline V gene are LGHNA and YNFKEQ. This CDR3 has 15 amino acids.

This clonotype was recorded many times. This rearrangement joins TRBV29-1 to TRBJ2-2, with 8 bases identical to TRBD2. Germline-derived CDR1 and CDR2 are SQVTM and ANQGSEA. J was trimmed by 4 bases and V by 6 bases; bases with no gene match: 7. CDR3 length: 14 amino acids. The CDR3 DNA is TGCAGCGTCCGAGCGGCGGGAGGCACCGGGGAGCTGTTTTTT. Amino acids: CSVRAAGGTGELFF.

The chain has TRBV2 and TRBJ2-6; 12 bases align to TRBD1. With V trimmed by 8 bases and J by 1 base, 12 bases remained unmatched. This CDR3 comprises 19 residues. CDR1 SNHLY and CDR2 FYNNEI come from the germline V gene. CDR3 sequence reads: CASCLIWDRGPSGANVLTF. The CDR3 bases are TGTGCCAGCTGTTTAATATGGGACAGGGGGCCTTCTGGGGCCAACGTCCTGACTTTC.

This clonotype was seen at least ten times. CDR3 nucleotide sequence: TGTGCCAGCAGTTCCGAACGGTACAATGAGCAGTTCTTC. It translates to CASSSERYNEQFF. This chain links TRBV12-3 or TRBV12-4 with TRBJ2-1; D is unresolved. The CDR3 runs to 13 residues. The germline V and J ends were trimmed by 4 bases and 4 bases, with 8 bases remaining between them.

This clonotype was seen ten or more times. The V gene is TRBV12-3 or TRBV12-4, the J gene TRBJ1-6; D may be TRBD1 (5 bases). This CDR3 has 13 residues. Trimming cost V 5 bases and J 11 bases, with 13 bases left between them. CDR3 in amino acids: CASSPRQFAPLHF. The CDR3 nucleotides are TGTGCCAGCAGTCCCCGACAGTTTGCACCCCTCCACTTT.